The 10 T cell receptor beta chains given below trace back to one sample, sequenced in a study of blood T cell repertoires in COVID-19. The method was immunoSEQ multiplex PCR; TCRdb's version includes in-frame clones alone and lacks a portion of them. The sample lists tens of thousands of clones; just under 90% were seen once. Sequencing input: peripheral blood. These receptors were taken from a woman of 80 years or more with active COVID-19.

This chain joins TRBV5-1 and TRBJ1-2; 7 nucleotides line up with TRBD1. J gave up 4 bases and V 3 bases, and 3 bases lay outside the gene matches. Germline V lookup: CDR1 SGHRS, CDR2 YFSETQ. The CDR3 runs to 13 residues. CDR3 region: CASSSGQTYGYTF. Here the CDR3 DNA reads TGCGCCAGCAGCTCGGGACAGACCTATGGCTACACCTTC.

The chain has TRBV7-2 and TRBJ1-1; D is unclear. The ends were cut back, 0 bases at V and 1 base at J, with 6 bases in the middle. CDR1 and CDR2 from the germline V gene are SGHTA and FQGNSA. CDR3 size: 14 residues. CDR3: CASSLASKNTEAFF. The CDR3 DNA reads as TGTGCCAGCAGCTTAGCCAGTAAGAACACTGAAGCTTTCTTT.

The chain uses TRBV9 and TRBJ2-5, with D possibly TRBD1 on 5 matching bases. V was pared by 5 bases and J by 7 bases, with 30 bases between. Germline V lookup: CDR1 SGDLS, CDR2 YYNGEE. The CDR3 is 18 amino acids. CDR3 sequence: CASSEDIGAQTKRMTQYF. The DNA for the CDR3 is TGTGCCAGCAGTGAAGATATAGGGGCACAGACCAAGAGAATGACCCAGTACTTC.

The rearrangement joins TRBV24-1 to TRBJ2-3, with D hard to call. The CDR3 runs 17 residues. The V and J ends lost 3 bases and 6 bases respectively, with 21 bases between them. Germline-derived CDR1 and CDR2 are KGHDR and SFDVKD. CDR3 protein: CATSDPLDGGFSDTQYF. Here the CDR3 DNA reads TGTGCCACCAGTGATCCCCTGGATGGCGGCTTCTCGGATACGCAGTATTTT.

This rearrangement joins TRBV3-1 (or the pseudogene TRBV3-2) to TRBJ2-7; 8 positions match TRBD2. Losses at the gene ends were 4 bases for V and 6 bases for J; bases not matched to a gene: 14. Germline V lookup: CDR1 LGHDT, CDR2 YNNKEL (reference sequence). The CDR3 runs 16 residues. This CDR3 reads CASSLRPGGGHGEQYF. The CDR3 coding sequence is TGTGCCAGCAGCCTCCGGCCGGGAGGGGGGCATGGCGAGCAGTACTTC.

V gene TRBV24-1 combines with J gene TRBJ2-1, with 9 positions matching TRBD2. This CDR3 contains 16 residues. The J segment lost 2 bases and the V segment lost 3 bases, leaving 4 bases of the junction unmatched. Per germline, CDR1 KGHDR and CDR2 SFDVKD. CDR3 region: CATSDVAGEAYNEQFF. CDR3 nucleotide sequence: TGTGCCACCAGTGATGTAGCGGGAGAGGCCTACAATGAGCAGTTCTTC.

The chain links TRBV6-5 to TRBJ2-7, with TRBD1 matching over 7 bases. Per germline, CDR1 MNHEY and CDR2 SVGAGI. This CDR3 contains 15 residues. After removal of 0 bases from V and 3 bases from J, the junction contained 5 bases not matched to a gene. The DNA of the CDR3 is TGTGCCAGCAGTTACTCGAACCAGGGGGACTACGAGCAGTACTTC. Translated: CASSYSNQGDYEQYF.

V gene TRBV2 combines with J gene TRBJ1-1; TRBD1 aligns across 7 bases. The CDR3 is made up of 14 amino acids. In germline, CDR1 is SNHLY, CDR2 FYNNEI. Trimming cost V 5 bases and J 5 bases; bases outside gene matches: 8. The CDR3 reads CASSRQGPATEAFF. For the CDR3, the DNA is TGTGCCAGCAGTAGACAGGGACCGGCTACTGAAGCTTTCTTT.

This chain links TRBV15 with TRBJ1-1; possible D gene TRBD1, 6 bases. This CDR3 has 13 residues. V lost 4 bases, J lost 6 bases, and 12 bases lay in between. Per the germline V gene, CDR1 is LNHNV and CDR2 is YYDKDF (reference sequence). The CDR3 sequence: CATSIRGGAEAFF. The CDR3 DNA follows: TGTGCCACCAGCATAAGGGGGGGGGCTGAAGCTTTCTTT.

CDR3 nucleotides: TGCGCCAGCAGCTTCAACAATGAGCAGTTCTTC. Encoded protein: CASSFNNEQFF. The chain combines TRBV5-1 with TRBJ2-1; D remains unclear. V lost 2 bases and J lost 5, with 2 bases in between. This CDR3 is 11 amino acids long. Germline values: CDR1 SGHRS, CDR2 YFSETQ. Full variable domain (rest looked up from reference TRBV5-1 and TRBJ2-1): KAGVTQTPRYLIKTRGQQVTLSCSPISGHRSVSWYQQTPGQGLQFLFEYFSETQRNKGNFPGRFSGRQFSNSRSEMNVSTLELGDSALYLCASSFNNEQFFGPGTRLTVL.